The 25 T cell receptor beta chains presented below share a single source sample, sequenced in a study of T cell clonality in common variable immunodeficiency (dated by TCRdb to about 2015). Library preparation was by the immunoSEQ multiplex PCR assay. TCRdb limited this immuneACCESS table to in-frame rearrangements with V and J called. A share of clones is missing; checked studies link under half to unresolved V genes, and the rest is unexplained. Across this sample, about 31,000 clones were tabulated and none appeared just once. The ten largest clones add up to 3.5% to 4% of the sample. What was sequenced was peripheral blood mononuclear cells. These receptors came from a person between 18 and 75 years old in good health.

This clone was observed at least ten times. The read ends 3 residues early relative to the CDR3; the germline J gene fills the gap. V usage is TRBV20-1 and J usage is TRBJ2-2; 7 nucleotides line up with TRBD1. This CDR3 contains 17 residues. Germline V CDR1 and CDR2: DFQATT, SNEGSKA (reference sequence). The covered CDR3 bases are TGCAGTGCTAGAGAGTGGGGTATAGGGGGCGGAAGTGAAAAG. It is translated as CSAREWGIGGGSEK. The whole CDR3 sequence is CSAREWGIGGGSEKLFF.

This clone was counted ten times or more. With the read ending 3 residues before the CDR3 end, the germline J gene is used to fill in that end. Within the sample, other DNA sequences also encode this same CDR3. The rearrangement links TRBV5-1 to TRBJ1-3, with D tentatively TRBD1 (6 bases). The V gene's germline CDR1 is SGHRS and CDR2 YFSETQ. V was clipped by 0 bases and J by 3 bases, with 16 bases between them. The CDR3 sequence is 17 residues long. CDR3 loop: CASSLVGGLPLGNTIYF. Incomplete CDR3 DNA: TGCGCCAGCAGCTTGGTCGGGGGGCTACCCCTTGGAAACACC.

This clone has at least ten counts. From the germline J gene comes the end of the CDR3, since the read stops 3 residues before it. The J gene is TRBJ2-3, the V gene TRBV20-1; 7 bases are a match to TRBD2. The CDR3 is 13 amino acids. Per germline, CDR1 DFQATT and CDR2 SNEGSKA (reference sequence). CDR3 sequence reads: CSARWRGWETQYF. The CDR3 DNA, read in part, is TGCAGTGCTAGATGGCGGGGGTGGGAGACG.

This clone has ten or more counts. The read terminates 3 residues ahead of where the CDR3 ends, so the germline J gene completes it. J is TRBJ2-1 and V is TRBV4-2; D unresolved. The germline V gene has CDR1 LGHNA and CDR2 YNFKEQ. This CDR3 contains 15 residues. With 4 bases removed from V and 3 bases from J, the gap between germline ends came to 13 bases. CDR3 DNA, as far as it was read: TGTGCCAGCAGCCCACTATTGACGGACTACAATGAG. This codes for CASSPLLTDYNE. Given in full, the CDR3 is CASSPLLTDYNEQFF.

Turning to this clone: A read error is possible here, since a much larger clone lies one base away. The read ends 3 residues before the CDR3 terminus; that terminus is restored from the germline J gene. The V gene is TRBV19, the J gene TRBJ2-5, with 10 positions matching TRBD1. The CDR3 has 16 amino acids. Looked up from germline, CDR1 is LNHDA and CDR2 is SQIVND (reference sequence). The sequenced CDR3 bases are TGTGCCACTAGTAGCACCCCGGGACAGGGGTTCGAGACC. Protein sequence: CATSSTPGQGFET. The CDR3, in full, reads CATSSTPGQGFETQYF.

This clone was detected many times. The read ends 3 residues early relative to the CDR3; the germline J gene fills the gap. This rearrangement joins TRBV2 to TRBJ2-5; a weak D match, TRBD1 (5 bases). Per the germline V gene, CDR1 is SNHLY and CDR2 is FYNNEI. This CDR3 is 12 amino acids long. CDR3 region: CASRATGSTQYF. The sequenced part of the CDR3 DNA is TGTGCCAGCAGGGCTACAGGAAGCACC.

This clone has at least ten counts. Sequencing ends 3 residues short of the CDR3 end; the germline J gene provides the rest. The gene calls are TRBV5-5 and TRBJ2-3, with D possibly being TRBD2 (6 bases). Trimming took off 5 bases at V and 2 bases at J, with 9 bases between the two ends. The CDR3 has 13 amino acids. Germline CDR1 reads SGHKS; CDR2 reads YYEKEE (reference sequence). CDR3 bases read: TGTGCCAGCAGGTGGACTACCACAGATACG. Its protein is CASRWTTTDT. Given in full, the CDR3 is CASRWTTTDTQYF. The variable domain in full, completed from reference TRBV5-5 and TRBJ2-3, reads DAGVTQSPTHLIKTRGQQVTLRCSPISGHKSVSWYQQVLGQGPQFIFQYYEKEERGRGNFPDRFSARQFPNYSSELNVNALLLGDSALYLCASRWTTTDTQYFGPGTRLTVL.

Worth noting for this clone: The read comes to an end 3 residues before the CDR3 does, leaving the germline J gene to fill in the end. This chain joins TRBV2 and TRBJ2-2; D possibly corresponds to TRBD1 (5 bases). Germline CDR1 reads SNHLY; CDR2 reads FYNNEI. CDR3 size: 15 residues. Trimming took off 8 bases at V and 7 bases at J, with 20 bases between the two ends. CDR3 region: CASCALGQGDGELFF. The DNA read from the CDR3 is TGTGCCAGCTGTGCCTTGGGGCAGGGCGACGGGGAG.

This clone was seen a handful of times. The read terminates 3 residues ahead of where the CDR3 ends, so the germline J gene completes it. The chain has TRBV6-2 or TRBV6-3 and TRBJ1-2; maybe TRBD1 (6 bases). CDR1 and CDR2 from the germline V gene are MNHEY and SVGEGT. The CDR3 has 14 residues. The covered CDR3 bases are TGTGCCAGCAGTTACTCCTTAGAGGGGGGGACC. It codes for CASSYSLEGGT. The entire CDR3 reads CASSYSLEGGTYTF.

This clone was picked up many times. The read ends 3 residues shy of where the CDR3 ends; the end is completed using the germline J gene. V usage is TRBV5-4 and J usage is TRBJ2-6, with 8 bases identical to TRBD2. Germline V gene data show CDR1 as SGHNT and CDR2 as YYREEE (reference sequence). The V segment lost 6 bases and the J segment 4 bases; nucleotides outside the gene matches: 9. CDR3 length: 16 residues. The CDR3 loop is CASTIGGAEGANVLTF. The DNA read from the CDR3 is TGTGCCAGCACCATCGGGGGGGCGGAAGGGGCCAACGTC. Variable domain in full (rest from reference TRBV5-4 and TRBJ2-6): ETGVTQSPTHLIKTRGQQVTLRCSSQSGHNTVSWYQQALGQGPQFIFQYYREEENGRGNFPPRFSGLQFPNYSSELNVNALELDDSALYLCASTIGGAEGANVLTFGAGSRLTVL.

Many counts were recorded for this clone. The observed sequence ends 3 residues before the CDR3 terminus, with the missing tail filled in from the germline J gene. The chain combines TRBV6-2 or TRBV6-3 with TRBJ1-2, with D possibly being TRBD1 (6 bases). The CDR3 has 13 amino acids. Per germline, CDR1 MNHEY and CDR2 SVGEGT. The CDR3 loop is CASSSTGSQGYTF. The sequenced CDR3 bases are TGTGCCAGCAGCTCCACAGGGTCTCAGGGC.

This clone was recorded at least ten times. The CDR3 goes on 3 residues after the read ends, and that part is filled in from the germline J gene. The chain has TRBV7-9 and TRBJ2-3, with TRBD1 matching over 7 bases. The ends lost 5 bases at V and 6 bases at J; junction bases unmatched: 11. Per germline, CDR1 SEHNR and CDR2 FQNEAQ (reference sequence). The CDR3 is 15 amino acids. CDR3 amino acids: CASSPKGAPTDTQYF. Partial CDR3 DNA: TGTGCCAGCAGCCCCAAGGGGGCGCCTACGGATACG.

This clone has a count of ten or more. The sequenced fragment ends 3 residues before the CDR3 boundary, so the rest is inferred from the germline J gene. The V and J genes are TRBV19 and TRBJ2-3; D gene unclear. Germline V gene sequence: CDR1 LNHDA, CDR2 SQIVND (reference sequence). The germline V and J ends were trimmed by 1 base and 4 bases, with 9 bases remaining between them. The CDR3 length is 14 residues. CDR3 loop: CASSIGPLADTQYF. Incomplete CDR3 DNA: TGTGCCAGTAGTATAGGCCCCCTAGCAGATACG.

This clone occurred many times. CDR3 protein: CSTTGVGTDTQYF. CDR3 DNA (partial): TGCAGTACCACAGGGGTCGGCACAGATACG. V is TRBV20-1 and J is TRBJ2-3; 7 bases line up with TRBD1. The read halts 3 residues ahead of the CDR3 end, with the missing end drawn from the germline J gene. The J segment lost 1 base and the V segment lost 8 bases, leaving 6 bases of the junction unmatched. The germline V gene has CDR1 DFQATT and CDR2 SNEGSKA (reference sequence). This CDR3 spans 13 amino acids.

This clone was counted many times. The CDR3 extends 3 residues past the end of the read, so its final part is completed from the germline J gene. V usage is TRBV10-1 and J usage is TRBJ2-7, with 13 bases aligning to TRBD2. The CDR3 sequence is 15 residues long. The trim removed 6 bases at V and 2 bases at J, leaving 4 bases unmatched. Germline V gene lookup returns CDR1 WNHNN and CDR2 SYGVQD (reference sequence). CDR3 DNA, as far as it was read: TGCGCCAGCAGCACGGGACTAGCGGGAACCTACGAG. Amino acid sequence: CASSTGLAGTYE. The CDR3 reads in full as CASSTGLAGTYEQYF.

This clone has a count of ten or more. Partial CDR3 DNA: TGTGCCAGCAGTGAAGGGGACAGTGGAAACACC. Residues: CASSEGDSGNT. Given in full, the CDR3 is CASSEGDSGNTIYF. V and J are TRBV2 and TRBJ1-3, with 7 bases that match TRBD1. The read terminates 3 residues ahead of where the CDR3 ends, so the germline J gene completes it. Germline CDR1 reads SNHLY; CDR2 reads FYNNEI. V was clipped by 1 base and J by 3 bases; unmatched bases: 0. The CDR3 length is 14 residues.

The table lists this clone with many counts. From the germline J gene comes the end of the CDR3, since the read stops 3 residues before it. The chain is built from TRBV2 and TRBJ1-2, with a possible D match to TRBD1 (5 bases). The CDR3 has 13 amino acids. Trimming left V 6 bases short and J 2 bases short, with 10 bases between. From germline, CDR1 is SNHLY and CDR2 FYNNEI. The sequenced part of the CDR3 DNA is TGTGCCAGCAGCGCCCGACAGAACTATGGC. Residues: CASSARQNYG. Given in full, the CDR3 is CASSARQNYGYTF.

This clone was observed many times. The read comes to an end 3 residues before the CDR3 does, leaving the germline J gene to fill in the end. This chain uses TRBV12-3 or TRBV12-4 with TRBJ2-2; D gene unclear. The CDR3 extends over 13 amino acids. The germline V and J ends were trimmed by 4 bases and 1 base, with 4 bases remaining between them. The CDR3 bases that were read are TGTGCCAGCAGTTACGGGAACACCGGGGAG. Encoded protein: CASSYGNTGE. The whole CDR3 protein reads CASSYGNTGELFF.

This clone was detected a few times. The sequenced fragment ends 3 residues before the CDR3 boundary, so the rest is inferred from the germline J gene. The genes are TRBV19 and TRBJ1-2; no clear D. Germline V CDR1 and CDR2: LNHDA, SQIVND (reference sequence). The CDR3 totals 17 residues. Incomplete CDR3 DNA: TGTGCCAGTAGTAGAACCCATAGCGGGTCCACTAACAATGAC. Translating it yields CASSRTHSGSTNND. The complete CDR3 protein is CASSRTHSGSTNNDYTF.

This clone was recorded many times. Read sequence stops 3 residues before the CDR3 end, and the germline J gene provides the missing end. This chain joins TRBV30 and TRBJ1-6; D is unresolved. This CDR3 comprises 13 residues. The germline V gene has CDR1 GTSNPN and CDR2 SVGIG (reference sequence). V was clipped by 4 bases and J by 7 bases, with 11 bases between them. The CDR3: CAWTLSLNSPLHF. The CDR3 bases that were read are TGTGCCTGGACGTTGAGCCTAAATTCACCC.

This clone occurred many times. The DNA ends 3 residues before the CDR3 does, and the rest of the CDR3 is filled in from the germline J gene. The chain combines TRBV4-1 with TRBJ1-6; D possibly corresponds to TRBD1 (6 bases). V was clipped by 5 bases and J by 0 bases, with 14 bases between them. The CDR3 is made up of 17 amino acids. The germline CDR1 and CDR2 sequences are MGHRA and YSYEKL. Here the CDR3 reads CASSTTTGSSYNSPLHF. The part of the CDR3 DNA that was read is TGCGCCAGCAGCACCACAACAGGGAGCTCCTATAATTCACCC.

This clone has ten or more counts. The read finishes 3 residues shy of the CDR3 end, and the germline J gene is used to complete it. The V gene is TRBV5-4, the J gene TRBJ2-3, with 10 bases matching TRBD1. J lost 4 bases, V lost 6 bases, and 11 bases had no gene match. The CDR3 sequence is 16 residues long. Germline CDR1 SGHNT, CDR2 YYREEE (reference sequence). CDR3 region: CASNSGTGVAADTQYF. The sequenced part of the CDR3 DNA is TGTGCCAGCAACTCCGGGACAGGGGTAGCTGCAGATACG.

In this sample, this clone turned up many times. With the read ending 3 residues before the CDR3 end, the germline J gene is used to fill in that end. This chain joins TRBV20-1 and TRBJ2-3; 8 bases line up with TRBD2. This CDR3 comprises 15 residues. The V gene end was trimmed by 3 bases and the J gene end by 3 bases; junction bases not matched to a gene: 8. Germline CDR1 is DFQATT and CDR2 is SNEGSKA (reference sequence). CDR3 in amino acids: CSARARGGETDTQYF. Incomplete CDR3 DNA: TGCAGTGCTAGGGCACGGGGGGGGGAGACAGATACG.

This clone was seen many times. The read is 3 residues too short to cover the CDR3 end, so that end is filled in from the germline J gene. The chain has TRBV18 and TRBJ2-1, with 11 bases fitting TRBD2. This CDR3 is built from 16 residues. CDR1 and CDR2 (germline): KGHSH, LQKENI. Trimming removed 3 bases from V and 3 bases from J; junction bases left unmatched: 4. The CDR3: CASSPASGGLYNEQFF. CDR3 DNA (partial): TGTGCCAGCTCACCGGCTAGCGGGGGGCTCTACAATGAG.

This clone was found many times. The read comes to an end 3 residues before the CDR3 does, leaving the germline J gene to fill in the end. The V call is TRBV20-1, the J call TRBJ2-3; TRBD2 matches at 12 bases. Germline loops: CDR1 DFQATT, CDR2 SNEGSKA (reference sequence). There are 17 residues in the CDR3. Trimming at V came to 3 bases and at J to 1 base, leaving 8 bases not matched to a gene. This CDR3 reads CSASPSGGALGTDTQYF. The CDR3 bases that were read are TGCAGTGCTAGTCCTAGCGGGGGGGCCCTGGGCACAGATACG.